This T cell receptor (beta chain) was sequenced for a study of OX40 agonist ivuxolimab in advanced cancers. Background on the whole study: Ivuxolimab was a fully human IgG2 agonistic monoclonal antibody targeting the costimulatory receptor OX40 (CD134). Intravenous ivuxolimab was administered to patients every 2 weeks at six dose levels: 0.01, 0.1, 0.3, 1.5, 3 and 10 mg/kg. Of the roughly 54 dose-escalation patients, hepatocellular carcinoma was present in about 20, melanoma in approximately 15, renal cell carcinoma in 9 and head and neck cancer in 9. A male proportion of nearly 85% and a mean age of about 60 years, ranging from roughly 20 to 80, were recorded for the dose-escalation cohort. Patients were allowed to have had prior anti-PD-1, anti-PD-L1 or anti-CTLA-4 therapy, and approximately 40% of the dose-escalation patients had been treated with checkpoint inhibitors. Partial responses occurred in three dose-escalation patients, of whom one had hepatocellular carcinoma and two had cutaneous melanoma. The point of sequencing TCRbeta in the periphery was to test whether ivuxolimab changed TCR sequence diversity and drove clonal T-cell expansion. The paper reports the monotherapy dose-escalation portion (N of about 47 patients) of the phase I ivuxolimab trial.

What the research found in general, with its limitations: The antigen specificity of the peripheral T cells that underwent clonal expansion was not determined. After ivuxolimab, CD8+ T cells had more expanded clones than CD4+ T cells on average. In partial responders in the 0.1-3.0 mg/kg groups, normalized peripheral clonal expansion was found to be among the lowest, especially among CD8+ T cells. At doses of 0.1 to 3.0 mg/kg, clonal expansion of both CD4+ and CD8+ T cells in blood was seen between baseline and week 6. Low levels of normalized T-cell clonal expansion were also seen in some patients who did not respond.

To sequence the TCRbeta CDR3 region, genomic DNA was isolated from the sorted cells. The immunoSEQ Assay was used to sequence the TCRbeta CDR3 regions. TCRdb holds this immuneACCESS table with in-frame rearrangements only. Some clones are missing; in checked studies, unresolved V genes explain under half, and the rest has no known cause. The sample contains 96,000 or so clones, less than 85% of them found a single time. The ten largest clones add up to 5.8% of the sample. Comments on this clone: No antigen is known for it. No quality values exist for individual bases; no much larger clone is one base distant.

The cysteine opens and the phenylalanine closes a CDR3 of 14 amino acids. Only the CDR3 DNA stays, 42 bases, in frame from base 1. Trimming takes 4 bases off V and 4 bases off J; junction bases not matched to a gene: 7. CDR1 is given as SGHNT and CDR2 as YYREEE, both from the germline V gene (reference sequence). The trial excluded patients who had a history of autoimmune disease or who were on systemic immunosuppression. Peripheral blood for TCR sequencing was collected from all dose cohorts at baseline, on cycle 4 day 1, and on cycle 7 day 1. The samples were drawn from a first-in-human, open-label, multicenter phase I dose-escalation trial of ivuxolimab. Adults with locally advanced or metastatic melanoma, renal cell carcinoma, hepatocellular carcinoma or head and neck squamous cell carcinoma were enrolled in the trial. Before TCR sequencing, CD4+ T cells and CD8+ T cells from peripheral blood were sorted into separate populations.

The source material was CD4+ or CD8+ T cells sorted from blood, sampled in a trial of the OX40 agonist ivuxolimab. The clonotype originates from an adult with an advanced solid tumor such as melanoma, head and neck, liver or kidney cancer. In this chain, TRBV5-4 is recombined with TRBJ1-2, and 7 bases in between align with TRBD1. The CDR3 here reads CASSRRGEGYGYTF. The sequenced DNA: TGTGCCAGCAGCCGCAGGGGGGAAGGCTATGGCTACACCTTC.